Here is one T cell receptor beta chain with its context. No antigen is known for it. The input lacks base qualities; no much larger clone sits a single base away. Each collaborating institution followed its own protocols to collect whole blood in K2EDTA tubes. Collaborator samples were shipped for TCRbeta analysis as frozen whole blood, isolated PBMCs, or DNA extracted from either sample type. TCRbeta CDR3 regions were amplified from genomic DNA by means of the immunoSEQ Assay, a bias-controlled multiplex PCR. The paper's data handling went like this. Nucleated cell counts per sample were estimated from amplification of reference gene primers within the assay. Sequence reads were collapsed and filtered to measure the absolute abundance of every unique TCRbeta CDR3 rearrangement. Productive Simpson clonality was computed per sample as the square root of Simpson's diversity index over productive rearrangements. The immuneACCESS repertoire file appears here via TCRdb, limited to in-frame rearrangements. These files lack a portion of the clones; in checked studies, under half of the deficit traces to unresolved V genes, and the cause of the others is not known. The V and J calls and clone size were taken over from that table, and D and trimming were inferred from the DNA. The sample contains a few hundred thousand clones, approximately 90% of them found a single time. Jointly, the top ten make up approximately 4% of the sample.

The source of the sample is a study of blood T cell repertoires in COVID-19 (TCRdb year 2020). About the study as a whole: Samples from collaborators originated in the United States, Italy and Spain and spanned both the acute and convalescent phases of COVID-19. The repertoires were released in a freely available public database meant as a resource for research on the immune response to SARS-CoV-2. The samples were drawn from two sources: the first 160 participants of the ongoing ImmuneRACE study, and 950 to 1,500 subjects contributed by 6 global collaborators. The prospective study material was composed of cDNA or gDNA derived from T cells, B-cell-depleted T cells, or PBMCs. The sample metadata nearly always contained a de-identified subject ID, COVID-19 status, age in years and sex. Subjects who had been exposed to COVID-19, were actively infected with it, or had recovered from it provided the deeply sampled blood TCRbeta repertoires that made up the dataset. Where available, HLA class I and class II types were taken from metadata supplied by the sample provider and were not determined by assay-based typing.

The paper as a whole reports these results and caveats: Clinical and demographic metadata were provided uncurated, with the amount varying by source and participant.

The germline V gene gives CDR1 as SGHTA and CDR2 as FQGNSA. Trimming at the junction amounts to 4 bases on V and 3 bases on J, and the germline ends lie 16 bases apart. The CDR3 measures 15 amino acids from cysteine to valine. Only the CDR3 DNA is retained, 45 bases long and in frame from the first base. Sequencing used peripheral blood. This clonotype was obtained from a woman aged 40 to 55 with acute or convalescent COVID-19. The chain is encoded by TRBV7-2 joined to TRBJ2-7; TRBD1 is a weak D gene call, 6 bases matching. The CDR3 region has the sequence CASSSPHRAIYEQYV. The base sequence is TGTGCCAGCAGCTCCCCGCACAGGGCCATCTACGAGCAGTACGTC.